This is a list of T cell receptor beta chains from one sample in a study of cytomegalovirus exposure and HLA in healthy donors. The protocol was immunoSEQ multiplex PCR, while the TCRdb copy is restricted to in-frame clones and leaves out a portion. The sample lists some 99,000 clones; roughly 86% were seen once. The sample comprised PBMCs. All receptors come from a woman aged 18-29 years in good health and CMV-seronegative. CDR3s leave out the opening cysteine and the closing phenylalanine or tryptophan. A D gene is named only where the DNA matches it firmly.

d_call | j_call | v_call | cdr3_aa
TRBD1 | TRBJ2-7 | TRBV13 | ASSPTGARPEQY
- | TRBJ2-5 | TRBV6-6 | ASSQKETQY
- | TRBJ1-2 | TRBV29-1 | SVEGGGQGSVT
TRBD1 | TRBJ1-6 | TRBV9 | ASSPRDRSSSPLH
TRBD1 | TRBJ1-2 | TRBV19 | ASSPTGGWGYT
TRBD1 | TRBJ1-1 | TRBV28 | ASSNPSGTVGLNTEAF
- | TRBJ1-2 | TRBV27 | ASSLLLGANYGYT
TRBD1 | TRBJ1-3 | TRBV9 | ASSSETGGIENTIY
- | TRBJ1-5 | TRBV28 | ASRWGGAYPQH
- | TRBJ2-2 | TRBV7-9 | ATPGQGGGEELF
TRBD1 | TRBJ2-1 | TRBV7-3 | ASSLRSGTGVNEQF
- | TRBJ1-4 | TRBV4-3 | ASSPLVGTAYEKLF
TRBD1 | TRBJ2-7 | TRBV5-1 | ASSFLWQGAYEQY
TRBD1 | TRBJ1-1 | TRBV2 | ASTESRDSEAF
- | TRBJ2-3 | TRBV7-3 | ASSLTGVTDTQY
TRBD2 | TRBJ2-2 | TRBV27 | ASSLLGGSYNTGELF
TRBD1 | TRBJ2-3 | TRBV10-3 | AIGQGSTDTQY
TRBD1 | TRBJ1-1 | TRBV4-3 | ASSQDLDREGTEAF
- | TRBJ1-1 | TRBV29-1 | SDERGTEAF
TRBD1 | TRBJ1-5 | TRBV6-6 | ASSLQGSFGNQPQH
- | TRBJ1-5 | TRBV28 | ASSLQVTGQPQH
- | TRBJ1-6 | TRBV9 | ASSTGDLNSPLH
- | TRBJ2-7 | TRBV30 | AWSGMTPVSYEQY
TRBD1 | TRBJ1-2 | TRBV5-1 | ASSWDPTGNYGYT
- | TRBJ1-5 | TRBV28 | AHRAGDQPQH
TRBD2 | TRBJ2-1 | TRBV5-6 | ASSFGGNEQF
TRBD1 | TRBJ1-2 | TRBV5-1 | ASNWGRDSYGYT
- | TRBJ1-4 | TRBV30 | AWSFETNEKLF
- | TRBJ1-6 | TRBV28 | ASSLGFGRGVRYNSPLH
- | TRBJ1-1 | TRBV27 | ASSSSFDWRTEAF
TRBD2 | TRBJ2-1 | TRBV4-3 | ASSQQIASGTSGGGTYNEQF
- | TRBJ1-1 | TRBV5-1 | ASSLVAPGVNTEAF
- | TRBJ2-3 | TRBV7-6 | ASSLEPTDTQY
- | TRBJ1-6 | TRBV23-1 | ASSRPVNSPLH
- | TRBJ2-5 | TRBV5-6 | ASSWGFRREKGETQY
TRBD1 | TRBJ1-6 | TRBV6-4 | ASSMTGDNSPLH
TRBD1 | TRBJ1-6 | TRBV11-2 | ASSLQQGANSPLH
- | TRBJ2-6 | TRBV4-3 | ASSQDRPGTGANVLT
TRBD1 | TRBJ1-2 | TRBV28 | ASSLDRVNRYT
TRBD2 | TRBJ2-5 | TRBV15 | ATSRDLRGGRETQY
- | TRBJ2-3 | TRBV28 | ASNSVAGIGGTDTQY
TRBD1 | TRBJ1-5 | TRBV11-2 | ASSLSLGQGANQPQH
TRBD2 | TRBJ2-1 | TRBV6-5 | ASSSLAGATSQF
TRBD1 | TRBJ1-5 | TRBV4-1 | ASSLPGSDRKENQPQH
TRBD2 | TRBJ2-1 | TRBV9 | ASSVLADYNEQF
- | TRBJ2-7 | TRBV4-1 | ASSHGGSSYEQY
TRBD1 | TRBJ2-7 | TRBV15 | ATSRDRLQGASYEQY
TRBD1 | TRBJ2-7 | TRBV5-1 | ASSFTPGQGTYEQY
- | TRBJ2-7 | TRBV25-1 | ASSLGVYEQY
- | TRBJ2-7 | TRBV6-5 | ASTKGSGFGEQY
TRBD1 | TRBJ2-3 | TRBV10-3 | AISASPGQGTDTQY
- | TRBJ2-7 | TRBV6-5 | ASSYRGTDSYEQY
- | TRBJ2-7 | TRBV27 | ASSPRDKGTYEQY
TRBD1 | TRBJ2-1 | TRBV5-4 | ASSEDRAYNEQF
- | TRBJ2-5 | TRBV5-4 | ASSLTSKETQY
- | TRBJ1-4 | TRBV6-6 | ASSFESGVTNEKLF
- | TRBJ1-3 | TRBV7-6 | ASSPRGGANSGNTIY
TRBD1 | TRBJ1-5 | TRBV30 | AWSSGTAYNQPQH
TRBD1 | TRBJ1-2 | TRBV2 | ASSHEGGQGYGYT
- | TRBJ2-6 | TRBV19 | ASSIFGEGANVLT